This T cell receptor beta chain was profiled in a study of cytomegalovirus exposure and HLA in healthy donors. On this clone itself: The antigen is undetermined.

CDR3 length: 17 residues. CDR1 is KGHSH, CDR2 LQKENI, per germline. Losses at the gene ends were 3 bases for V and 4 bases for J; bases not matched to a gene: 12. Study-level results: Accounts indicate the classifier identified cytomegalovirus status with strong specificity and sensitivity.

The PCR had 60 Vbeta and 13 Jbeta primers. Libraries were prepared by immunoSEQ multiplex PCR; TCRdb keeps only in-frame clonotypes and omits some of them. The repertoire holds about 140,000 clones, with 76% as singletons. Sequencing was performed on PBMCs. The chain employs TRBV18 and TRBJ1-3, with 7 bases matching TRBD1. This TCR derives from a woman aged 35 to 49 in good health and CMV-seronegative. CDR3 residues: CASSPLDGQVGGNTIYF. The CDR3 DNA reads as TGTGCCAGCTCACCTTTAGACGGACAGGTCGGGGGAAACACCATATATTTT.